These T cell receptor beta chains were read from a single sample in a study of blood T cell repertoires in COVID-19. Sequenced by immunoSEQ multiplex PCR; TCRdb stores in-frame clones only, minus some. The sample consists of a few hundred thousand clones, over 75% of them appearing once. The sample comprised peripheral blood. These receptors all come from a human donor with COVID-19, enrolled during active disease. The donor label of this sample is uncertain. The CDR3 runs from the conserved cysteine through the conserved F or W. The D gene is left open where the match is weak. The size entry is marked missing in some rows and otherwise reads once, few, many or a size class.

size	D	V	J	CDR3	DNA
-	-	TRBV28	TRBJ2-7	CATGGGTGLYEQYF	TGTGCCACCGGCGGGGGGACAGGGCTATACGAGCAGTACTTC
-	-	TRBV9	TRBJ1-6	CASSSGTRDNSPLHF	TGTGCCAGCAGCTCTGGGACACGCGATAATTCACCCCTCCACTTT
-	-	TRBV27	TRBJ1-1	CASSLSVQWNTEAFF	TGTGCCAGCAGTTTATCAGTCCAGTGGAACACTGAAGCTTTCTTT
-	-	TRBV27	TRBJ2-1	CASSSGTGSSYNEQFF	TGTGCCAGCAGTTCAGGGACTGGGAGCTCCTACAATGAGCAGTTCTTC
-	TRBD1	TRBV3-1/TRBV3-2	TRBJ1-3	CASSQVQGASGNTIYF	TGTGCCAGCAGCCAAGTACAGGGGGCTTCTGGAAACACCATATATTTT
-	-	TRBV19	TRBJ1-5	CASSSLRASNQPQHF	TGTGCCAGTAGTAGCCTCAGGGCCAGCAATCAGCCCCAGCATTTT
-	-	TRBV25-1	TRBJ1-2	CASSELCPFVVGYGYTF	TGTGCCAGCAGTGAACTGTGTCCTTTCGTCGTCGGCTATGGCTACACCTTC
-	TRBD1	TRBV29-1	TRBJ1-3	CSVEGVPGQGKGSSGNTIYF	TGCAGCGTTGAGGGGGTCCCGGGACAGGGAAAGGGCTCCTCTGGAAACACCATATATTTT
-	TRBD1	TRBV18	TRBJ2-3	CASSPGTGGRTDTQYF	TGTGCCAGCTCACCGGGGACAGGGGGCAGGACAGATACGCAGTATTTT
few	TRBD2	TRBV9	TRBJ2-2	CASSLTSGNGELFF	TGTGCCAGCAGCTTGACTAGCGGGAACGGGGAGCTGTTTTTT
-	TRBD1	TRBV30	TRBJ1-5	CAWRSRGTSNQPQHF	TGTGCCTGGAGGTCCAGGGGGACAAGCAATCAGCCCCAGCATTTT
-	-	TRBV7-3	TRBJ2-2	CASSPTRTGELFF	TGTGCCAGCAGCCCGACTAGGACCGGGGAGCTGTTTTTT
-	-	TRBV7-9	TRBJ1-2	CASSVTGFGYTF	TGTGCCAGCAGCGTAACAGGGTTTGGCTACACCTTC
-	TRBD1	TRBV7-2	TRBJ1-1	CASSLESSVGQGATEAFF	TGTGCCAGCAGCTTAGAATCTTCCGTAGGACAGGGGGCAACTGAAGCTTTCTTT
few	-	TRBV28	TRBJ1-2	CASNSPNYGYTF	TGTGCCAGCAATAGCCCTAACTATGGCTACACCTTC
-	TRBD2	TRBV27	TRBJ2-1	CASSLGTSARNEQFF	TGTGCCAGCAGTTTAGGGACTAGCGCCCGAAATGAGCAGTTCTTC
-	TRBD1	TRBV5-1	TRBJ1-2	CASSWGTGGVMEADGYTF	TGCGCCAGCAGCTGGGGTACAGGGGGCGTAATGGAAGCGGATGGCTACACCTTC
-	TRBD2	TRBV12-3/TRBV12-4	TRBJ2-3	CASSLLLAGALYF	TGTGCCAGCAGTCTCCTCCTAGCGGGAGCTCTGTATTTT
-	TRBD2	TRBV9	TRBJ2-4	CASSVADGTSGRVNIQYF	TGTGCCAGCAGCGTAGCTGATGGGACTAGCGGGAGGGTAAACATTCAGTACTTC
-	TRBD1	TRBV25-1	TRBJ1-1	CASSLGQAYTEAFF	TGTGCCAGCAGTTTAGGACAGGCCTACACTGAAGCTTTCTTT
-	TRBD2	TRBV6-5	TRBJ2-5	CASSTTSVEETQYF	TGTGCCAGCAGTACGACTAGCGTGGAGGAGACCCAGTACTTC
-	TRBD1	TRBV2	TRBJ2-7	CASGRDRGPYEQYF	TGTGCCAGCGGGCGGGACAGGGGACCCTACGAGCAGTACTTC